These 5 T cell receptor beta chains were sequenced from one sample in a study of radiation and T cells in renal cell carcinoma. Repertoires were generated with immunoSEQ multiplex PCR, while TCRdb's copy carries only in-frame clones and drops some. The sample lists about 78,000 clones; about 89% were seen once. As to time point: blood 4 weeks post-SBRT, at nephrectomy. Treatment described: 15 Gy SBRT to primary tumor, nephrectomy 4 weeks later. The specimen was blood, collected from a patient whose treatment included radiotherapy and nephrectomy. The receptors come from a woman between 65 and 79 years old with renal cell carcinoma.

This chain connects TRBV5-1 to TRBJ1-5, with a tentative D call TRBD1 (6 bases). V was pared by 0 bases and J by 4 bases, with 11 bases between. Germline CDR1 is SGHRS and CDR2 is YFSETQ. CDR3 length: 15 residues. CDR3 nucleotide sequence: TGCGCCAGCAGCTTGGCAGGGGATAGGAATCAGCCCCAGCATTTT. Its translation: CASSLAGDRNQPQHF.

This rearrangement joins TRBV5-4 to TRBJ1-2; 7 bases agree with TRBD1. The germline CDR1 and CDR2 sequences are SGHNT and YYREEE (reference sequence). V was pared by 4 bases and J by 8 bases, with 8 bases of the junction left unmatched. The CDR3 has 13 residues. This CDR3 is CASSGDRVTGYTF. CDR3 DNA: TGTGCCAGCAGCGGAGACAGGGTGACGGGCTACACCTTC.

This chain links TRBV5-5 with TRBJ2-7; 8 nucleotides agree with TRBD1. CDR3 size: 15 residues. CDR1 and CDR2 from the germline V gene are SGHKS and YYEKEE (reference sequence). The ends lost 3 bases at V and 2 bases at J; junction bases unmatched: 7. CDR3: CASSSGTGLPYEQYF. The CDR3 DNA is TGTGCCAGCAGCTCCGGGACAGGTTTACCCTACGAGCAGTACTTC.

This chain joins TRBV11-3 and TRBJ2-7; D is unclear. Germline CDR1 SGHNT, CDR2 YENEEA. The V and J ends lost 6 bases and 6 bases respectively, with 12 bases between them. The CDR3 spans 12 residues. In nucleotides, the CDR3 is TGTGCCAGCAGTTCCTTTCCCTCCGAGCAGTACTTC. Residues: CASSSFPSEQYF.

The CDR3 DNA reads as TGCGCCAGCAGTCAACGGTTCCCGAACACTGAAGCTTTCTTT. Residues: CASSQRFPNTEAFF. The rearrangement links TRBV23-1 to TRBJ1-1; D remains ambiguous. TRBV23-1 is designated an ORF whose function remains uncertain. Trimming pared 2 bases from V and 1 base from J, leaving 8 bases between. This CDR3 is built from 14 residues.